Sequencing of this T cell receptor beta chain was carried out in a study of type 1 regulatory T cells. Overall study: T-allo10 is a Tr1-enriched, alloantigen-specific CD4 T cell product made in vitro.

In this sample, this clonotype turned up many times. Its antigen is undetermined. CDR1 MDHEN and CDR2 SYDVKM come from the germline V gene. Trimming pared 5 bases from V and 8 bases from J, leaving 15 bases between. The CDR3 runs 13 residues. MiXCR, applied by TCRdb to the reads, yields one record per CDR3 protein. Of over 14,000 distinct CDR3 sequences listed, roughly an eighth are singletons. This chain links TRBV28 with TRBJ1-1; weak D call: TRBD1 (5 bases). This receptor was taken from a human donor in good health. Source material: cultured T cells, either the whole culture or a sorted T cell fraction (not recorded which). The CDR3 sequence is CASSTPGLPEAFF. CDR3 sequence (DNA): TGTGCCAGCAGTACCCCGGGACTACCCGAAGCTTTCTTT.